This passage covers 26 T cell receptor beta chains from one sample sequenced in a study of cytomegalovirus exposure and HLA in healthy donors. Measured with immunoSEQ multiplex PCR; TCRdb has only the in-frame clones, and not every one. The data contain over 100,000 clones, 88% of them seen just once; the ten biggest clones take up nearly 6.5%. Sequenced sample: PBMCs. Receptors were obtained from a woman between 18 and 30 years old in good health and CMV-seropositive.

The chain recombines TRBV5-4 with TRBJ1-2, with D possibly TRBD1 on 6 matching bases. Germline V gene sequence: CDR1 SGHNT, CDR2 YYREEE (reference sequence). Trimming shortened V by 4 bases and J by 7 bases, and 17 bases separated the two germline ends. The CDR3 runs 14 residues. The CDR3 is CASSGYAQGGGYTF. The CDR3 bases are TGTGCCAGCAGCGGCTACGCACAGGGTGGTGGCTACACCTTC.

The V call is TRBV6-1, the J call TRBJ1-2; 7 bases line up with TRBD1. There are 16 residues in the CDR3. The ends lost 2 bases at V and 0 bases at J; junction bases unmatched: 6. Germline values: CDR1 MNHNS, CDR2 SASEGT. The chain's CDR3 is CASSEIGTAPNYGYTF. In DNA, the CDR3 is TGTGCCAGCAGTGAAATTGGGACAGCTCCTAACTATGGCTACACCTTC.

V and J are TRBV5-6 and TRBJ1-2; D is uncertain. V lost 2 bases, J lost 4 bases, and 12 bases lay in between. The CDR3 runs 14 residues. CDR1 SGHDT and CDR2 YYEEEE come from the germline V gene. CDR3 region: CASSFKLSVYGYTF. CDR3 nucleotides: TGTGCCAGCAGCTTCAAACTCTCTGTCTATGGCTACACCTTC.

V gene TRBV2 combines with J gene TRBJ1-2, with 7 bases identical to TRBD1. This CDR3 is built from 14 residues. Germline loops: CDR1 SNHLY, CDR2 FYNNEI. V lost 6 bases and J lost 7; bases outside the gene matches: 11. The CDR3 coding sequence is TGTGCCAGCAGCAACCTCGGGGCAGGGGGTGGCTACACCTTC. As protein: CASSNLGAGGGYTF. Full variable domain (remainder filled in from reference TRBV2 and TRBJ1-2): EPEVTQTPSHQVTQMGQEVILRCVPISNHLYFYWYRQILGQKVEFLVSFYNNEISEKSEIFDDQFSVERPDGSNFTLKIRSTKLEDSAMYFCASSNLGAGGGYTFGSGTRLTVV.

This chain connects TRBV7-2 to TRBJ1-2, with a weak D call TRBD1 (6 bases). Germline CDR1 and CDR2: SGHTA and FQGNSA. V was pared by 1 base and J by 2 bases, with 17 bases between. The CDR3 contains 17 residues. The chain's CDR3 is CASSLVSGGQGNYGYTF. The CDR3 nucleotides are TGTGCCAGCAGCTTAGTATCGGGCGGCCAGGGGAACTATGGCTACACCTTC. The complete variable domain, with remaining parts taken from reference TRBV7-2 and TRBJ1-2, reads GAGVSQSPSNKVTEKGKDVELRCDPISGHTALYWYRQSLGQGLEFLIYFQGNSAPDKSGLPSDRFSAERTGGSVSTLTIQRTQQEDSAVYLCASSLVSGGQGNYGYTFGSGTRLTVV.

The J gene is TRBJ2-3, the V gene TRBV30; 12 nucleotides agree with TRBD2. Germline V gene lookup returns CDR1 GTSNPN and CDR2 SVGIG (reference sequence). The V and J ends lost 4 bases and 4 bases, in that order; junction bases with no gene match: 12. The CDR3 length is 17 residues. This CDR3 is CAWNPLRTSGNADTQYF. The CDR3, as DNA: TGTGCCTGGAACCCCCTTAGGACTAGCGGGAACGCAGATACGCAGTATTTT.

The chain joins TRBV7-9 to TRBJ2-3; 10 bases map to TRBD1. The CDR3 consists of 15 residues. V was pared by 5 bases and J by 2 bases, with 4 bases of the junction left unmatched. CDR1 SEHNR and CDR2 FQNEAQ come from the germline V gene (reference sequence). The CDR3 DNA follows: TGTGCCAGCAGCGTAGGACAGGGGGACACAGATACGCAGTATTTT. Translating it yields CASSVGQGDTDTQYF.

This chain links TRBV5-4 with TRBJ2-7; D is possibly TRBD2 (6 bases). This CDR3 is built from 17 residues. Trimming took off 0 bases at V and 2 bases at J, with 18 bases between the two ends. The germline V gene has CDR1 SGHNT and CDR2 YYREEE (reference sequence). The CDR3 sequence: CASSLGGLGPRPYEQYF. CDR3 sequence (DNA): TGTGCCAGCAGCTTGGGGGGACTCGGGCCCCGACCCTACGAGCAGTACTTC.

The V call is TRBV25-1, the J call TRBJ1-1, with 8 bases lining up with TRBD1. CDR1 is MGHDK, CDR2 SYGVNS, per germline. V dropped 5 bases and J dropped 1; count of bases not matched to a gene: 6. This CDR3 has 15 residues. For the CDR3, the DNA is TGTGCCAGCAGTCCGCACGGACAGGGGAACACTGAAGCTTTCTTT. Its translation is CASSPHGQGNTEAFF.

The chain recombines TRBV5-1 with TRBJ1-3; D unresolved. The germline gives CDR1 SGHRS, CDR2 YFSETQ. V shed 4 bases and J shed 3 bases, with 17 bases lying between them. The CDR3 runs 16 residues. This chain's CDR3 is CASSPREVGYGNTIYF. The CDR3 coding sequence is TGCGCCAGCAGCCCGCGGGAGGTGGGATATGGAAACACCATATATTTT.

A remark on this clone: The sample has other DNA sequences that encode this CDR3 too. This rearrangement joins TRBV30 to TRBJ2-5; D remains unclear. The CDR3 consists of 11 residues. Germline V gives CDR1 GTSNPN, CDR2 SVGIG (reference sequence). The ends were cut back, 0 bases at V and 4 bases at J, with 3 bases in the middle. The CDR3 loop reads CAWSVRETQYF. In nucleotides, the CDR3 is TGTGCCTGGAGTGTTAGAGAGACCCAGTACTTC.

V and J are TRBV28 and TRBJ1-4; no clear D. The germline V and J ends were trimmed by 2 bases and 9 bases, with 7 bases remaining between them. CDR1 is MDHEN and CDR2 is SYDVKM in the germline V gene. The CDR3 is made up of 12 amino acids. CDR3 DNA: TGTGCCAGCAGTTTACGAGTCCAAAAACTGTTTTTT. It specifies CASSLRVQKLFF.

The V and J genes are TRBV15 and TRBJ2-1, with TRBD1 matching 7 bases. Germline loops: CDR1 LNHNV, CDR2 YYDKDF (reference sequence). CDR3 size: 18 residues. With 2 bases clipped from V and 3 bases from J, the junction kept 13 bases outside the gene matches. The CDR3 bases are TGTGCCACCAGCAGAAAGTATTCCGGGACAGCAAACTACAATGAGCAGTTCTTC. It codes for CATSRKYSGTANYNEQFF.

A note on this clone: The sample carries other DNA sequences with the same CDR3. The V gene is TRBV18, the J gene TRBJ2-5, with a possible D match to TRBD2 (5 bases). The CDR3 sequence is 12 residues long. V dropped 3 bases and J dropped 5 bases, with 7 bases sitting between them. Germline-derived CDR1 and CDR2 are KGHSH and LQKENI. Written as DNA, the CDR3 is TGTGCCAGCTCACCTTCGGGGGAGACCCAGTACTTC. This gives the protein CASSPSGETQYF.

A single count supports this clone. The CDR3 reads CASSFGQGQTTGELFF. DNA of the CDR3: TGTGCCAGCAGCTTTGGACAGGGTCAGACCACCGGGGAGCTGTTTTTT. This chain links TRBV7-9 with TRBJ2-2, with 8 nucleotides matching TRBD1. This CDR3 spans 16 amino acids. V lost 3 bases and J lost 4; bases outside the gene matches: 7. Germline loops: CDR1 SEHNR, CDR2 FQNEAQ (reference sequence).

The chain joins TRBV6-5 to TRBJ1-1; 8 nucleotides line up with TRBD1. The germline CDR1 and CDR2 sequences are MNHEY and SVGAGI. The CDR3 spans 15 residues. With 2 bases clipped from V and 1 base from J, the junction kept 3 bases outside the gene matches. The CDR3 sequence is CASSYQGQANTEAFF. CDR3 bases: TGTGCCAGCAGTTACCAGGGACAGGCGAACACTGAAGCTTTCTTT.

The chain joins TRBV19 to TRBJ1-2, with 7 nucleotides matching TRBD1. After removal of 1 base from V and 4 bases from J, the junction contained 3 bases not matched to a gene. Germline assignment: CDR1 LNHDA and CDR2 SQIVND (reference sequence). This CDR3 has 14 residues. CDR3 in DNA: TGTGCCAGTAGTATAGGGACAGGCCCCTATGGCTACACCTTC. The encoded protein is CASSIGTGPYGYTF.

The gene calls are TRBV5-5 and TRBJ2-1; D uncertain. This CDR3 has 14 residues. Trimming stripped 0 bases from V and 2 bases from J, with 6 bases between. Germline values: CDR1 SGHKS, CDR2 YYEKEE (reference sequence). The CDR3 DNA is TGTGCCAGCAGCTTGGGTACAGCCTACAATGAGCAGTTCTTC. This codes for CASSLGTAYNEQFF. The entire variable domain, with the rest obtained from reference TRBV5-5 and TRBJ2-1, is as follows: DAGVTQSPTHLIKTRGQQVTLRCSPISGHKSVSWYQQVLGQGPQFIFQYYEKEERGRGNFPDRFSARQFPNYSSELNVNALLLGDSALYLCASSLGTAYNEQFFGPGTRLTVL.

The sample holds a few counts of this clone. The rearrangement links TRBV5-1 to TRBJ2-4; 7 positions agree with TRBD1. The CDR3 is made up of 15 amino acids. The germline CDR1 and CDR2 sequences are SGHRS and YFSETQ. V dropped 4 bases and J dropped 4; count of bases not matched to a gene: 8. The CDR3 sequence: CASSRDGQAKNIQYF. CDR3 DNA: TGCGCCAGCAGCCGGGACGGACAGGCGAAAAACATTCAGTACTTC.

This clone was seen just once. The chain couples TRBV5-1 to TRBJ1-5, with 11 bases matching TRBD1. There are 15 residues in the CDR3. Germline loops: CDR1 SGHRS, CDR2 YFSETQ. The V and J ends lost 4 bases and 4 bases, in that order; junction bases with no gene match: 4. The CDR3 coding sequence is TGCGCCAGCAGCCTGGGGACAGGGGGGAATCAGCCCCAGCATTTT. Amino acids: CASSLGTGGNQPQHF.

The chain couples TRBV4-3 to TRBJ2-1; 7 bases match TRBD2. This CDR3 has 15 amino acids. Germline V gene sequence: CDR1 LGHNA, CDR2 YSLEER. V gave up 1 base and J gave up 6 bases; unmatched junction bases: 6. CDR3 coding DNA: TGCGCCAGCAGCCAAGTCTTGGGAGGGGCCAATGAGCAGTTCTTC. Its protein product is CASSQVLGGANEQFF.

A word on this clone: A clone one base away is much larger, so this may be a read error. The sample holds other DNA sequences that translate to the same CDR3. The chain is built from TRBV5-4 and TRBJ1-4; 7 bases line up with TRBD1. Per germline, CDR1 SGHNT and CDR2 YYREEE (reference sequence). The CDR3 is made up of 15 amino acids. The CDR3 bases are TGTGCCAGCAGCTTCGGGGACAGAACTAATGAAAAATTGTTTTTT. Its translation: CASSFGDRTNEKLFF.

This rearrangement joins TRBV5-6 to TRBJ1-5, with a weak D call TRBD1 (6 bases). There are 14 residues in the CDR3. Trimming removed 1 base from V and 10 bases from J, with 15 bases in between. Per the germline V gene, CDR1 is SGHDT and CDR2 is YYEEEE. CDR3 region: CASSLSYRVDPQHF. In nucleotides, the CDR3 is TGTGCCAGCAGCTTGAGTTACAGGGTTGATCCCCAGCATTTT.

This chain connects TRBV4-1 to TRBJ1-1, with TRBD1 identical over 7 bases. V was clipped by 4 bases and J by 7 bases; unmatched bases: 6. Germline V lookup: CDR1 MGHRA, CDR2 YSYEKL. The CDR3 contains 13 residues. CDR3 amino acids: CASSLTQGREAFF. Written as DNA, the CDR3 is TGCGCCAGCAGCCTAACACAGGGGCGTGAAGCTTTCTTT.

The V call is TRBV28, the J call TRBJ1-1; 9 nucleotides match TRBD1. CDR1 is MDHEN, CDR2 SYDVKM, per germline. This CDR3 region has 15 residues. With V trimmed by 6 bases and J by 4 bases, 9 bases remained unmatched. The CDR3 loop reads CASSPQGAGTTEAFF. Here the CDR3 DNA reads TGTGCCAGCAGCCCACAGGGGGCGGGGACCACTGAAGCTTTCTTT.

The CDR3 spells CASSEAGQPQHF. CDR3 sequence (DNA): TGTGCCAGCAGTGAGGCGGGACAGCCCCAGCATTTT. The chain couples TRBV25-1 to TRBJ1-5, with D unclear. The CDR3 has 12 amino acids. Germline assignment: CDR1 MGHDK and CDR2 SYGVNS. V lost 3 bases and J lost 7, with 7 bases in between.